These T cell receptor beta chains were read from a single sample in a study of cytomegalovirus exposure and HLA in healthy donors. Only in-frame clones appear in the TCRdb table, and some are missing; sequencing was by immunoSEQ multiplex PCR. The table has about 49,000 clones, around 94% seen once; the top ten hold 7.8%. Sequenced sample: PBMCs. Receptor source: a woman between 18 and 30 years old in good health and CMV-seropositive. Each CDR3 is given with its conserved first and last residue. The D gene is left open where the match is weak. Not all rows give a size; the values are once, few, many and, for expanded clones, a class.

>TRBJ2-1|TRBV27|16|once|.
CASSPVRGGSYNEQFF
TGTGCCAGCAGCCCCGTACGGGGAGGTAGTTACAATGAGCAGTTCTTC
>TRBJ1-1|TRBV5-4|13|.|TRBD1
CASTRTGGTEAFF
TGTGCCAGCACCAGGACAGGGGGGACTGAAGCTTTCTTT
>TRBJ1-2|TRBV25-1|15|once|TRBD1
CASRAPGTGGGGYTF
TGTGCCAGCAGGGCTCCCGGGACAGGGGGCGGTGGCTACACCTTC
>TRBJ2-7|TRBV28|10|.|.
CASSSWEQYF
TGTGCCAGCAGCAGTTGGGAGCAGTACTTC
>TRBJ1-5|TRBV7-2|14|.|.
CASSLTDNNQPQHF
TGTGCCAGCAGCCTGACAGATAATAATCAGCCCCAGCATTTT
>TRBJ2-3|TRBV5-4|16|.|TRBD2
CASSLGSGNSTDTQYF
TGTGCCAGCAGCTTGGGTAGCGGGAACTCGACAGATACGCAGTATTTT
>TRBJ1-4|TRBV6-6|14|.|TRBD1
CASRRTGANEKLFF
TGTGCCAGCAGGCGGACAGGGGCAAATGAAAAACTGTTTTTT
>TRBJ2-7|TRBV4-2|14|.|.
CASSQGRGNYEQYF
TGTGCCAGCAGCCAGGGGAGGGGGAACTACGAGCAGTACTTC
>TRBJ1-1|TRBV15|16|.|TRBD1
CATSPKTQGSRTEAFF
TGTGCCACCAGCCCCAAAACACAGGGGTCGAGGACTGAAGCTTTCTTT
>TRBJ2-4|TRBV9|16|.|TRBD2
CASSLRTSGDQNIQYF
TGTGCCAGCAGCCTCCGGACTAGCGGGGACCAAAACATTCAGTACTTC
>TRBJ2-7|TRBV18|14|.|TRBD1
CASSPDRGLKEQYF
TGTGCCAGCTCTCCCGACAGGGGGCTTAAGGAGCAGTACTTC
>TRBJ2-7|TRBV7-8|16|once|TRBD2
CASSLLAGVSADEQYF
TGTGCCAGCAGCTTGTTAGCGGGAGTTTCGGCCGACGAGCAGTACTTC
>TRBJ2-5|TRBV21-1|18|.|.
CASSKGPRLAAHQETQYF
TGTGCCAGCAGCAAAGGGCCGCGACTAGCGGCCCACCAAGAGACCCAGTACTTC
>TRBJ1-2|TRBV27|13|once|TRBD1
CASSYRGNYGYTF
TGTGCCAGCAGTTACAGGGGAAACTATGGCTACACCTTC
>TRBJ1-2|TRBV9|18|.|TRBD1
CASSVEYQGANLNYGYTF
TGTGCCAGCAGCGTAGAATACCAGGGGGCGAACCTGAACTATGGCTACACCTTC
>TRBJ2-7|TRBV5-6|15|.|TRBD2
CASSPGRDYSYEQYF
TGTGCCAGCAGCCCCGGCAGGGACTACTCCTACGAGCAGTACTTC
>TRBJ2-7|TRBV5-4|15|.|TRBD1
CASSLRTGETYEQYF
TGTGCCAGCAGCTTAAGGACAGGGGAAACCTACGAGCAGTACTTC
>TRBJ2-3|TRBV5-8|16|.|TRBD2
CASSLAKGLAYYTQYF
TGTGCCAGCAGCTTGGCCAAGGGACTAGCGTATTATACGCAGTATTTT
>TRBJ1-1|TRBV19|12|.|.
CASSQGNTEAFF
TGTGCCAGTAGTCAGGGTAACACTGAAGCTTTCTTT
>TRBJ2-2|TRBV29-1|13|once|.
CSVAVAIAGELFF
TGCAGCGTTGCGGTAGCTATTGCCGGGGAGCTGTTTTTT
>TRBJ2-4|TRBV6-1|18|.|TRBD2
CASSEESPGRVAKNIQYF
TGTGCCAGCAGTGAAGAATCCCCCGGGAGGGTAGCCAAAAACATTCAGTACTTC
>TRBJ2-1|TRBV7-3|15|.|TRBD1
CASSSRQGWGNEQFF
TGTGCCAGCAGCTCCCGACAGGGATGGGGCAATGAGCAGTTCTTC
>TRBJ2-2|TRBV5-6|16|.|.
CASIKSGTPLTGELFF
TGTGCCAGCATCAAATCCGGGACACCTCTGACCGGGGAGCTGTTTTTT
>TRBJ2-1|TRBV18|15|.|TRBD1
CASSPARGPYNEQFF
TGTGCCAGCTCACCAGCCAGGGGGCCCTACAATGAGCAGTTCTTC
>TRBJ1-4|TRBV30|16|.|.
CAWRRLAGGMNEKLFF
TGTGCCTGGCGCCGTCTCGCCGGGGGGATGAATGAAAAACTGTTTTTT
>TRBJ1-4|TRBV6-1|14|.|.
CASSFQATNEKLFF
TGTGCCAGCAGTTTTCAGGCAACTAATGAAAAACTGTTTTTT
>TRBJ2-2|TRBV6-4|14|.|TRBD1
CASSDSQGAGELFF
TGTGCCAGCAGTGACTCACAGGGGGCCGGGGAGCTGTTTTTT
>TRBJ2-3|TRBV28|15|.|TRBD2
CASRSWGGPRDTQYF
TGTGCCAGCAGATCCTGGGGAGGGCCGAGAGATACGCAGTATTTT
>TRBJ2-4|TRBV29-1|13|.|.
CSARGGQVAIQYF
TGCAGCGCCCGAGGAGGTCAGGTTGCAATTCAGTACTTC
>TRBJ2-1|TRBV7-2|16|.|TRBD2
CASSLARAGAAYEQFF
TGTGCCAGCAGCTTAGCGAGAGCGGGAGCCGCCTATGAGCAGTTCTTC
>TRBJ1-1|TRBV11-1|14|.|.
CASSLQGSDTEAFF
TGTGCCAGCAGCTTACAGGGATCGGACACTGAAGCTTTCTTT
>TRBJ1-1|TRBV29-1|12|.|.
CSVKDPSTEAFF
TGCAGCGTTAAAGACCCGAGCACTGAAGCTTTCTTT
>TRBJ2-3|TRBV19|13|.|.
CASSITRGDTQYF
TGTGCCAGTAGTATTACCAGGGGTGATACGCAGTATTTT
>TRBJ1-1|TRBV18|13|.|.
CASSPDRTTEAFF
TGTGCCAGCTCACCAGACAGGACCACTGAAGCTTTCTTT
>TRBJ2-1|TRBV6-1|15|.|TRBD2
CASTLTSGRADEQFF
TGTGCCAGCACTCTGACTAGCGGGAGGGCTGACGAGCAGTTCTTC
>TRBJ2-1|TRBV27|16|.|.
CASSLWAQGGHNEQFF
TGTGCCAGCAGTTTATGGGCCCAGGGCGGACACAATGAGCAGTTCTTC
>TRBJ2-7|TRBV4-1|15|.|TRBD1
CASSQEVGQGGEQYF
TGCGCCAGCAGCCAAGAGGTAGGACAGGGGGGCGAGCAGTACTTC
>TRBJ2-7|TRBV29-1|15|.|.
CSALRSGGSSYEQYF
TGCAGCGCGTTGAGGAGCGGAGGCAGCTCCTACGAGCAGTACTTC
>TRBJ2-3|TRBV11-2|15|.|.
CASSFSSGSTDTQYF
TGTGCCAGCAGCTTTTCCAGCGGTAGCACAGATACGCAGTATTTT
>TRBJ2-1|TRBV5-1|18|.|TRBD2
CASSSMIGGAGGYNEQFF
TGCGCCAGCAGCTCCATGATAGGGGGAGCGGGGGGCTACAATGAGCAGTTCTTC
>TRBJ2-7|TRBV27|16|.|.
CASSPLISGGSYEQYF
TGTGCCAGCAGTCCCCTTATCTCCGGCGGGTCCTACGAGCAGTACTTC
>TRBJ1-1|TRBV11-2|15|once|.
CASSSESFRYTEAFF
TGTGCCAGCAGCTCCGAAAGCTTCAGGTACACTGAAGCTTTCTTT
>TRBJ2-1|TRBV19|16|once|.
CASSIGGERYYNEQFF
TGTGCCAGTAGTATAGGTGGCGAGAGGTACTACAATGAGCAGTTCTTC
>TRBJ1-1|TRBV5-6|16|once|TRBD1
CASSLLTGGGNTEAFF
TGTGCCAGCAGCTTGCTTACAGGGGGCGGGAACACTGAAGCTTTCTTT